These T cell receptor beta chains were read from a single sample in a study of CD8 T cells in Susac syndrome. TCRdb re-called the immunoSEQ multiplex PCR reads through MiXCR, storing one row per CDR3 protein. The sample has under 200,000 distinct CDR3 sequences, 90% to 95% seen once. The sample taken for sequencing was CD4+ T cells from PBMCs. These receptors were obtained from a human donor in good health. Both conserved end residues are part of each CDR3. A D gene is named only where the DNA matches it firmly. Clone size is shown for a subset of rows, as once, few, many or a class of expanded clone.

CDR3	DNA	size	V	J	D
CSARGAPPSSDTQYF	TGCAGTGCTAGAGGGGCACCCCCCTCCAGCGATACGCAGTATTTT	NA	TRBV20-1	TRBJ2-3	NA
CSAGPILGLAGANVLTF	TGCAGTGCTGGGCCGATTTTGGGGCTGGCTGGGGCCAACGTCCTGACTTTC	once	TRBV20-1	TRBJ2-6	NA
CAWTRKSGGNEKLFF	TGTGCCTGGACGCGAAAATCGGGGGGGAATGAAAAACTGTTTTTT	NA	TRBV30	TRBJ1-4	NA
CASSRTAKETQYF	TGTGCCAGCTCACGGACGGCAAAAGAGACCCAGTACTTC	NA	TRBV18	TRBJ2-5	NA
CASSLGQGPEAFF	TGTGCCAGCAGCTTGGGACAGGGCCCTGAAGCTTTCTTT	NA	TRBV5-4	TRBJ1-1	TRBD1
CSARGYWDGYEQYF	TGCAGTGCTAGAGGTTATTGGGATGGCTACGAGCAGTACTTC	NA	TRBV20-1	TRBJ2-7	NA
CASSRSQGTGELFF	TGTGCCAGCAGCCGATCGCAGGGAACCGGGGAGCTGTTTTTT	NA	TRBV3-1	TRBJ2-2	NA
CASSYQLDSYEQYF	TGTGCCAGCAGTTATCAGTTGGACTCCTACGAGCAGTACTTC	NA	TRBV6-2/TRBV6-3	TRBJ2-7	NA
CASSLTAFDEQFF	TGTGCCAGCAGCTTAACGGCTTTCGATGAGCAGTTCTTC	NA	TRBV13	TRBJ2-1	NA
CSVAKNTEAFF	TGCAGCGTTGCCAAGAACACTGAAGCTTTCTTT	NA	TRBV29-1	TRBJ1-1	NA
CASSERTSVIGTDTQYF	TGTGCCAGCAGTGAACGGACTAGCGTAATCGGCACAGATACGCAGTATTTT	NA	TRBV2	TRBJ2-3	TRBD2
CASSQDVTGNSPLHF	TGTGCCAGCAGCCAAGATGTCACGGGTAATTCACCCCTCCACTTT	NA	TRBV3-1	TRBJ1-6	NA
CSASMGYEQYF	TGCAGTGCTAGTATGGGTTACGAGCAGTACTTC	NA	TRBV20-1	TRBJ2-7	NA
CASSSGLVAHEQFF	TGTGCCAGCAGCTCGGGACTAGTCGCCCATGAGCAGTTCTTC	NA	TRBV5-4	TRBJ2-1	TRBD2
CASIIGYNEQFF	TGTGCCAGCATCATAGGGTACAATGAGCAGTTCTTC	NA	TRBV2	TRBJ2-1	NA
CASTRGQGETQYF	TGTGCCAGCACCCGGGGGCAGGGGGAGACCCAGTACTTC	NA	TRBV11-2	TRBJ2-5	NA
CASSRRGGEQYF	TGTGCCAGCAGCAGAAGGGGCGGCGAGCAGTACTTC	NA	TRBV7-2	TRBJ2-7	NA
CATSRGTSGRIQETQYF	TGTGCCACCTCACGGGGGACTAGCGGGAGGATCCAAGAGACCCAGTACTTC	NA	TRBV6-1	TRBJ2-5	TRBD2
CASGLAGQGKGQYF	TGTGCTAGTGGTTTGGCCGGACAGGGGAAGGGGCAGTACTTC	NA	TRBV12-5	TRBJ2-7	TRBD1
CAWGSGTGIVYEQYF	TGTGCCTGGGGGTCCGGGACAGGGATCGTCTACGAGCAGTACTTC	NA	TRBV30	TRBJ2-7	TRBD1
CSAPGLAGNYEQYF	TGCAGTGCGCCGGGACTAGCGGGAAACTACGAGCAGTACTTC	once	TRBV20-1	TRBJ2-7	TRBD2
CATSETAGTFWSPLHF	TGTGCCACCAGTGAGACAGCCGGGACCTTTTGGTCACCCCTCCACTTT	NA	TRBV24-1	TRBJ1-6	NA
CSANGGQGTNEKLFF	TGCAGTGCTAACGGGGGCCAGGGGACTAATGAAAAACTGTTTTTT	NA	TRBV20-1	TRBJ1-4	NA
CASTTGLETQYF	TGTGCCAGCACAACGGGACTAGAGACCCAGTACTTC	NA	TRBV28	TRBJ2-5	NA
CSVVVGQSTGAFF	TGCAGCGTTGTTGTTGGGCAGAGTACCGGTGCTTTCTTT	NA	TRBV29-1	TRBJ1-1	NA
CSVDLRGAVGYTF	TGCAGCGTCGATTTAAGAGGGGCCGTGGGCTACACCTTC	NA	TRBV29-1	TRBJ1-2	NA
CSVGRFRDSQETQYF	TGCAGCGTTGGACGCTTCCGGGACAGCCAAGAGACCCAGTACTTC	NA	TRBV29-1	TRBJ2-5	TRBD1
CASTSTRRGEETQYF	TGTGCCAGCACCTCGACTAGGCGGGGGGAAGAGACCCAGTACTTC	NA	TRBV6-2/TRBV6-3	TRBJ2-5	TRBD2
CASSLTGTGEETQYF	TGCGCCAGCAGCTTGACAGGGACGGGGGAAGAGACCCAGTACTTC	NA	TRBV5-1	TRBJ2-5	NA